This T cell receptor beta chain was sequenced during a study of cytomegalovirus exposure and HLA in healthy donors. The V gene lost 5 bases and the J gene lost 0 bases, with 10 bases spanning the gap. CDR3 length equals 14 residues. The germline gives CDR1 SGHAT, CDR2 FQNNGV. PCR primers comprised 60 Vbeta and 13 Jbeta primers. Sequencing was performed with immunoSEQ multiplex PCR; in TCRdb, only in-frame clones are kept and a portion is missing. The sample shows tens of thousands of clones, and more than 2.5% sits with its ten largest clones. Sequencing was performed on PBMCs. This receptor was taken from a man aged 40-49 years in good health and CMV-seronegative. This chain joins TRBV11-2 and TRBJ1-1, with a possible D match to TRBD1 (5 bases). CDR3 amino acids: CASSLGGVNTEAFF. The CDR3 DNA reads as TGTGCCAGCAGCCTCGGGGGGGTGAACACTGAAGCTTTCTTT.